A selection of T cell receptor beta chains follows, all from one sample in a study of T cell responses to AZD1222 COVID-19 vaccine. Produced via immunoSEQ multiplex PCR; TCRdb's table is partial and in-frame only. The table lists about 110,000 clones, about 90% of them singletons. Material: peripheral blood, obtained on day 0 of AZD1222 vaccination. The receptors here all came from an adult in good health. Each CDR3 is given with its conserved first and last residue. Each record gives: J gene, clone size, D gene, V gene, CDR3 protein, CDR3 DNA. The D gene is left open where the match is weak. The size entry is marked missing in some rows and otherwise reads once, few, many or a size class.

j_call: TRBJ2-7; clone_size: NA; d_call: TRBD1; v_call: TRBV4-1; cdr3_aa: CASSLGTARTYEQYF; cdr3_nt: TGCGCCAGCAGTCTGGGGACAGCCAGGACCTACGAGCAGTACTTC
j_call: TRBJ2-1; clone_size: NA; d_call: TRBD2; v_call: TRBV5-1; cdr3_aa: CASSLPSGNNEQFF; cdr3_nt: TGCGCCAGCAGCTTGCCTAGCGGAAACAATGAGCAGTTCTTC
j_call: TRBJ2-1; clone_size: NA; d_call: NA; v_call: TRBV29-1; cdr3_aa: CSVEGGLYNEQFF; cdr3_nt: TGCAGCGTTGAAGGGGGGCTCTACAATGAGCAGTTCTTC
j_call: TRBJ2-1; clone_size: few; d_call: TRBD1; v_call: TRBV19; cdr3_aa: CACRRDSYNEQFF; cdr3_nt: TGTGCCTGTAGAAGGGACAGCTACAATGAGCAGTTCTTC
j_call: TRBJ2-2; clone_size: NA; d_call: NA; v_call: TRBV27; cdr3_aa: CASSPLAISDTGELFF; cdr3_nt: TGTGCCAGCAGTCCCCTAGCGATTTCGGACACCGGGGAGCTGTTTTTT
j_call: TRBJ1-1; clone_size: NA; d_call: NA; v_call: TRBV27; cdr3_aa: CASTLVGGRNTEAFF; cdr3_nt: TGTGCCAGCACCCTAGTGGGGGGGCGGAACACTGAAGCTTTCTTT
j_call: TRBJ1-3; clone_size: NA; d_call: NA; v_call: TRBV9; cdr3_aa: CASSVALGGGGSGNTIYF; cdr3_nt: TGTGCCAGCAGCGTAGCCCTTGGGGGGGGAGGCTCTGGAAACACCATATATTTT
j_call: TRBJ1-6; clone_size: NA; d_call: NA; v_call: TRBV19; cdr3_aa: CASQWGQSSYNSPLHF; cdr3_nt: TGTGCCAGTCAGTGGGGTCAAAGCTCCTATAATTCACCCCTCCACTTT
j_call: TRBJ1-2; clone_size: NA; d_call: TRBD1; v_call: TRBV5-1; cdr3_aa: CASSSDRGGFAGYTF; cdr3_nt: TGCGCCAGCAGTTCCGACAGGGGAGGCTTTGCTGGCTACACCTTC
j_call: TRBJ2-5; clone_size: NA; d_call: NA; v_call: TRBV19; cdr3_aa: CASSIATSLKETQYF; cdr3_nt: TGTGCCAGTAGTATAGCTACTAGCCTTAAAGAGACCCAGTACTTC
j_call: TRBJ2-5; clone_size: NA; d_call: NA; v_call: TRBV21-1; cdr3_aa: CASSKALWGESYQETQYF; cdr3_nt: TGTGCCAGCAGCAAAGCGCTTTGGGGGGAATCTTACCAAGAGACCCAGTACTTC
j_call: TRBJ1-1; clone_size: NA; d_call: NA; v_call: TRBV19; cdr3_aa: CASSIDGWGTEAFF; cdr3_nt: TGTGCCAGTAGTATAGATGGATGGGGGACTGAAGCTTTCTTT
j_call: TRBJ2-7; clone_size: NA; d_call: NA; v_call: TRBV7-2; cdr3_aa: CASSPYEGRYEQYF; cdr3_nt: TGTGCCAGCAGCCCTTACGAGGGGCGGTACGAGCAGTACTTC
j_call: TRBJ1-2; clone_size: NA; d_call: NA; v_call: TRBV19; cdr3_aa: CASSIDSNYGYTF; cdr3_nt: TGTGCCAGTAGTATAGACTCCAACTATGGCTACACCTTC
j_call: TRBJ1-2; clone_size: NA; d_call: TRBD1; v_call: TRBV3-1/TRBV3-2; cdr3_aa: CASSLGQGAGGYTF; cdr3_nt: TGTGCCAGCAGCCTAGGACAGGGGGCAGGAGGCTACACCTTC
j_call: TRBJ1-1; clone_size: NA; d_call: NA; v_call: TRBV6-5; cdr3_aa: CASSWQSNTEAFF; cdr3_nt: TGTGCCAGCAGTTGGCAGTCGAACACTGAAGCTTTCTTT